Listed here is a single T cell receptor beta chain. Its target is not known. Analysis merged second doses at about 4 or about 12 weeks. Method: immunoSEQ multiplex PCR; TCRdb's copy keeps in-frame clones and lacks some. The sample holds some 110,000 clones; 85% to 90% are singletons and the top ten take roughly a sixth. These data are taken from a study of T cell responses to AZD1222 COVID-19 vaccine. Study conclusions and caveats: Researchers report vaccine-associated CD4 TCRs spanning spike, with dominance at 160-218 and 743-854.

Trimming took 2 bases from V and 1 from J, leaving 11 bases between them. The CDR3 consists of 15 residues. The germline V gene encodes CDR1 MDHEN and CDR2 SYDVKM. The material was peripheral blood, obtained 28 days after the second AZD1222 dose. The receptor was derived from an adult who received the AZD1222 COVID-19 vaccine. This chain links TRBV28 with TRBJ1-1; D is unresolved. The CDR3 protein is CASSLSTRGNTEAFF. The DNA for the CDR3 is TGTGCCAGCAGTTTAAGTACGCGGGGGAACACTGAAGCTTTCTTT. Full variable domain (outside the CDR3, taken from reference TRBV28 and TRBJ1-1): DVKVTQSSRYLVKRTGEKVFLECVQDMDHENMFWYRQDPGLGLRLIYFSYDVKMKEKGDIPEGYSVSREKKERFSLILESASTNQTSMYLCASSLSTRGNTEAFFGQGTRLTVV.